This T cell receptor beta chain was sequenced during a study of blood T cell repertoires in COVID-19. About the research overall: The samples span acute and convalescent COVID-19 from the United States, Italy and Spain. From T cells, B-cell-depleted T cells, or PBMCs came the material, which was cDNA or gDNA.

The V end lost 1 base, the J end lost 3 bases, and 7 bases lay between the germline ends. This CDR3 contains 13 residues. CDR1 and CDR2 (germline): LNHDA, SQIVND (reference sequence). TCRdb keeps only in-frame clones here, not all; method: immunoSEQ multiplex PCR. The data contain 150,000 or so clones, 83% of them singletons. This TCR came from a woman in her forties or fifties who had recovered from COVID-19. Sequencing was performed on PBMCs or T cells enriched from blood (not recorded which). The chain uses TRBV19 and TRBJ2-7; D not resolved. The CDR3 nucleotides are TGTGCCAGTAGTATAGGGGCAAACTACGAGCAGTACGTC. Its translation: CASSIGANYEQYV.